Below are 3 T cell receptor beta chains sequenced from a single sample in a study of shared clonotypes between healthy human individuals. Sequencing was performed with immunoSEQ multiplex PCR; in TCRdb, only in-frame clones are kept and a portion is missing. The sample has about 490,000 clones; almost 80% are singletons. Sequences were obtained from PBMCs. The receptors here all came from a woman in her 40s in good health. Some clones in this sample may be carry-over from other donors' samples.

The chain employs TRBV11-2 and TRBJ2-2; 8 bases are a match to TRBD2. J gave up 1 base and V 2 bases, and 3 bases lay outside the gene matches. CDR3 length: 16 amino acids. Germline CDR1 SGHAT, CDR2 FQNNGV. The CDR3 loop is CASSLLAGGNTGELFF. CDR3 nucleotide sequence: TGTGCCAGCAGCTTATTGGCGGGAGGGAACACCGGGGAGCTGTTTTTT.

This clone was counted only a few times. Other DNA sequences within the sample encode an identical CDR3. V gene TRBV18 combines with J gene TRBJ2-7; D is undetermined. V lost 3 bases and J 3 bases, leaving 9 bases between the germline ends. This CDR3 comprises 13 residues. The germline CDR1 and CDR2 sequences are KGHSH and LQKENI. The CDR3 is CASSPPASYEQYF. For the CDR3, the DNA is TGTGCCAGCTCACCTCCCGCTAGCTACGAGCAGTACTTC.

The rearrangement uses TRBV5-6 and TRBJ1-1, with D possibly matching TRBD1 (6 bases). CDR1 and CDR2 (germline): SGHDT, YYEEEE. The CDR3 length is 13 residues. Trimming took 7 bases from V and 5 from J, leaving 15 bases between them. CDR3 residues: CASQQGLRTEAFF. CDR3 coding DNA: TGTGCCAGCCAGCAGGGGCTCAGGACTGAAGCTTTCTTT.